The 10 T cell receptor beta chains given below trace back to one sample, sequenced in a study of T cells in Graves' hyperthyroidism and ophthalmopathy. TCR beta CDR3 regions were amplified from RNA. The HTBI primer set drove a first-round RT-PCR of the TCR CDR3. Each CDR3 protein is one row after TCRdb ran MiXCR on the multiplex PCR reads. The data contain hundreds of thousands of distinct CDR3 sequences, about 16% of them singletons. Sequenced material: blood. Source of these receptors: a woman between 25 and 40 years old with Graves' hyperthyroidism.

This chain uses TRBV4-1 with TRBJ2-7; 7 nucleotides match TRBD1. V lost 6 bases, J lost 0 bases, and 8 bases stayed unmatched. The CDR3 spans 15 residues. CDR1 and CDR2 (germline): MGHRA, YSYEKL. The CDR3 nucleotides read TGCGCCAGCAGAGCCGGGACAGTCACCTCCTACGAGCAGTACTTC. Its translation: CASRAGTVTSYEQYF.

This clonotype was seen a handful of times. A single base separates this from a much larger clone, so it may be a read error. This chain joins TRBV2 and TRBJ2-1, with 11 bases that match TRBD2. CDR1 and CDR2 (germline): SNHLY, FYNNEI. The CDR3 extends over 15 amino acids. The ends lost 6 bases at V and 6 bases at J; junction bases unmatched: 7. CDR3 sequence reads: CASRNSGRGSNEQFF. CDR3 nucleotides: TGTGCCAGCAGGAATAGCGGGAGGGGAAGCAATGAGCAGTTCTTC.

The chain uses TRBV28 and TRBJ2-1; 10 bases are shared with TRBD2. Germline V gene sequence: CDR1 MDHEN, CDR2 SYDVKM. Trimming at V came to 2 bases and at J to 2 bases, leaving 6 bases not matched to a gene. This CDR3 spans 17 amino acids. The chain's CDR3 is CASSLPSGRAAYNEQFF. The DNA for the CDR3 is TGTGCCAGCAGTTTACCTAGCGGGAGAGCCGCCTACAATGAGCAGTTCTTC.

This clonotype was found many times. The CDR3 region has the DNA TGTGCCAGCAGCTTAGAAGGCTGGTCGGTTGGCGGGAGGCCTCCGGGGCAGTACTTC. Amino acid sequence: CASSLEGWSVGGRPPGQYF. This chain uses TRBV7-8 with TRBJ2-7, with 8 bases identical to TRBD2. The CDR3 extends over 19 amino acids. Losses at the gene ends were 1 base for V and 9 bases for J; bases not matched to a gene: 23. The germline V gene has CDR1 SGHVS and CDR2 FQNEAQ.

The rearrangement uses TRBV10-3 and TRBJ1-4, with no clear D. Trimming shortened V by 2 bases and J by 3 bases, and 10 bases separated the two germline ends. Germline CDR1 ENHRY, CDR2 SYGVKD. The CDR3 has 15 amino acids. CDR3 DNA: TGTGCCATCAGTGAGAGAGCAGCATCTAATGAAAAACTGTTTTTT. Translated: CAISERAASNEKLFF.

This clonotype showed up just once. This sequence joins TRBV20-1 and TRBJ2-2; unclear D gene. This CDR3 comprises 15 residues. With 3 bases removed from V and 2 bases from J, the gap between germline ends came to 13 bases. Germline-derived CDR1 and CDR2 are DFQATT and SNEGSKA (reference sequence). The CDR3 loop is CSARPLRHNTGELFF. The CDR3 DNA follows: TGCAGTGCTAGGCCCCTTCGGCATAACACCGGGGAGCTGTTTTTT.

V and J are TRBV20-1 and TRBJ1-1, with a possible D match to TRBD1 (5 bases). Germline assignment: CDR1 DFQATT and CDR2 SNEGSKA (reference sequence). V was clipped by 7 bases and J by 0 bases, with 15 bases between them. CDR3 length: 14 residues. As DNA, the CDR3 is TGCAGTGTCCCGTCGTTCAGGGTGAACACTGAAGCTTTCTTT. This encodes CSVPSFRVNTEAFF.

CDR3 amino acids: CATSVRTTGGGETQYF. The CDR3 coding sequence is TGTGCCACCAGTGTAAGAACTACCGGCGGGGGAGAGACCCAGTACTTC. This sequence joins TRBV24-1 and TRBJ2-5, with TRBD2 matching over 7 bases. The CDR3 totals 16 residues. Unmatched junction bases numbered 12, after V lost 5 bases and J lost 4 bases. Germline-derived CDR1 and CDR2 are KGHDR and SFDVKD.

This clonotype was seen many times. This sequence joins TRBV28 and TRBJ2-1; 10 positions match TRBD1. Germline V lookup: CDR1 MDHEN, CDR2 SYDVKM. This CDR3 contains 15 residues. V dropped 6 bases and J dropped 0; count of bases not matched to a gene: 2. This chain's CDR3 is CASSRQGASYNEQFF. CDR3 nucleotide sequence: TGTGCCAGCAGCAGACAGGGGGCCTCCTACAATGAGCAGTTCTTC.

Ten or more counts support this clonotype. The gene calls are TRBV28 and TRBJ2-2; 8 nucleotides match TRBD1. The CDR3 runs to 14 residues. V trimming: 4 bases; J trimming: 9 bases; junction bases outside the gene matches: 7. CDR1 MDHEN and CDR2 SYDVKM come from the germline V gene. CDR3 loop: CASSYGQGAWELFF. CDR3 sequence (DNA): TGTGCCAGCAGTTATGGACAGGGCGCTTGGGAGCTGTTTTTT.